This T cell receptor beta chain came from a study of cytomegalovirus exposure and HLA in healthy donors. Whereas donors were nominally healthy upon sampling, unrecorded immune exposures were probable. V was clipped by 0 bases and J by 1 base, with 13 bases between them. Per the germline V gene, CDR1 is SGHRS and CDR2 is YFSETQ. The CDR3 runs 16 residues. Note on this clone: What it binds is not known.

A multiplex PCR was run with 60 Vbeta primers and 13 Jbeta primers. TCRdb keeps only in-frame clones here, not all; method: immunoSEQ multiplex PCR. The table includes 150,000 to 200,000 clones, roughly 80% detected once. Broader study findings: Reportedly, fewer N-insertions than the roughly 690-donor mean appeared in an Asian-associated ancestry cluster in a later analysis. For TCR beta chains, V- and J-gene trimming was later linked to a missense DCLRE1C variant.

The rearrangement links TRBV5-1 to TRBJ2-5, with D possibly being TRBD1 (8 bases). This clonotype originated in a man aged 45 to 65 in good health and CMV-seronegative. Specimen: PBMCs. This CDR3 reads CASSLGTGRAQETQYF. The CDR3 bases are TGCGCCAGCAGCTTGGGGACAGGGAGGGCCCAAGAGACCCAGTACTTC.